Following are 25 T cell receptor beta chains from one sample sequenced in a study of T cell responses to AZD1222 COVID-19 vaccine. Sequencing used immunoSEQ multiplex PCR; TCRdb keeps in-frame clones, though not all of them. This table holds roughly 100,000 clones, 75% to 95% found once. This material consisted of peripheral blood, taken on day 0 of AZD1222 vaccination. The receptors were sampled from an adult in good health.

The genes are TRBV7-2 and TRBJ1-1, with 9 bases lining up with TRBD1. The CDR3 loop spans 14 amino acids. The germline gives CDR1 SGHTA, CDR2 FQGNSA. V lost 5 bases to trimming and J lost 3 bases; unmatched junction nucleotides: 4. The CDR3 sequence is CASSPQGAYTEAFF. CDR3 nucleotide sequence: TGTGCCAGCAGCCCACAGGGGGCTTACACTGAAGCTTTCTTT. Full variable domain (outside the CDR3, taken from reference TRBV7-2 and TRBJ1-1): GAGVSQSPSNKVTEKGKDVELRCDPISGHTALYWYRQSLGQGLEFLIYFQGNSAPDKSGLPSDRFSAERTGGSVSTLTIQRTQQEDSAVYLCASSPQGAYTEAFFGQGTRLTVV.

The chain is built from TRBV27 and TRBJ2-1; 9 bases match TRBD2. The ends lost 8 bases at V and 0 bases at J; junction bases unmatched: 5. Germline V gene data show CDR1 as MNHEY and CDR2 as SMNVEV (reference sequence). The CDR3 runs 15 residues. The chain's CDR3 is CASSLAGVSYNEQFF. The CDR3, as DNA: TGTGCCAGCTCCTTAGCGGGAGTCTCCTACAATGAGCAGTTCTTC.

The rearrangement joins TRBV28 to TRBJ2-7; TRBD1 agrees at 11 bases. The CDR3 consists of 14 residues. Germline CDR1 is MDHEN and CDR2 is SYDVKM. The trim removed 4 bases at V and 2 bases at J, leaving 1 base unmatched. The CDR3: CASSSGQGAYEQYF. CDR3 DNA sequence: TGTGCCAGCAGTTCGGGACAGGGGGCCTACGAGCAGTACTTC.

This clone came up a few times. The chain uses TRBV11-2 and TRBJ2-7, with D hard to call. CDR1 and CDR2 from the germline V gene are SGHAT and FQNNGV. V was clipped by 0 bases and J by 9 bases, with 9 bases between them. The CDR3 length is 12 residues. The CDR3 DNA follows: TGTGCCAGCAGCTTAGACCCAACGGGGCAGTACTTC. The encoded protein is CASSLDPTGQYF.

The CDR3 coding sequence is TGTGCCAGCAAGTCGTCGGGGAGCGAGGACGAGCAGTACTTC. This encodes CASKSSGSEDEQYF. This chain connects TRBV28 to TRBJ2-7; D perhaps matches TRBD2 (5 bases). Germline CDR1 is MDHEN and CDR2 is SYDVKM. The CDR3 length is 14 residues. V gave up 7 bases and J gave up 5 bases, with 18 bases separating them.

This chain connects TRBV19 to TRBJ2-1, with 12 bases matching TRBD2. Germline assignment: CDR1 LNHDA and CDR2 SQIVND (reference sequence). This CDR3 has 15 residues. Trimming cost V 6 bases and J 4 bases; bases outside gene matches: 4. CDR3 nucleotides: TGTGCCAGTAGCACGACTAGCGGGAGTTACAATGAGCAGTTCTTC. Protein product: CASSTTSGSYNEQFF.

This clone occurred a few times. The chain is built from TRBV30 and TRBJ2-2, with 7 positions matching TRBD2. Unmatched junction bases numbered 16, after V lost 8 bases and J lost 4 bases. The germline gives CDR1 GTSNPN, CDR2 SVGIG (reference sequence). CDR3 length equals 16 residues. The CDR3 is CAARLAVVRGTGELFF. For the CDR3, the DNA is TGTGCCGCCCGGCTAGCGGTCGTACGCGGCACCGGGGAGCTGTTTTTT.

This clone was recorded a few times. The chain carries TRBV7-8 and TRBJ2-1; D possibly corresponds to TRBD2 (6 bases). CDR3 size: 17 residues. Germline lookup yields CDR1 SGHVS and CDR2 FQNEAQ. V lost 2 bases and J 4 bases, leaving 18 bases between the germline ends. CDR3 coding DNA: TGTGCCAGCAGCTTACCGAGACTAGTATCTCTATACAATGAGCAGTTCTTC. It translates to CASSLPRLVSLYNEQFF.

The J gene is TRBJ2-3, the V gene TRBV9; D is possibly TRBD1 (5 bases). V lost 3 bases and J 8 bases, leaving 13 bases between the germline ends. This CDR3 region has 13 residues. The germline V gene has CDR1 SGDLS and CDR2 YYNGEE. CDR3 residues: CASSGAQQVTQYF. For the CDR3, the DNA is TGTGCCAGCAGCGGAGCCCAACAGGTTACGCAGTATTTT.

Here the CDR3 DNA reads TGTGCCAGCAGCCGAGACGTGAGCAATGAGCAGTTCTTC. The encoded protein is CASSRDVSNEQFF. The genes are TRBV7-9 and TRBJ2-1; no reliable D call. Trimming shortened V by 5 bases and J by 6 bases, and 11 bases separated the two germline ends. CDR3 length: 13 amino acids. The germline V gene encodes CDR1 SEHNR and CDR2 FQNEAQ (reference sequence).

The chain joins TRBV3-1 (or the pseudogene TRBV3-2) to TRBJ2-7; D remains unclear. The CDR3 runs 12 residues. V lost 2 bases and J 4 bases, leaving 6 bases between the germline ends. Germline V gives CDR1 LGHDT, CDR2 YNNKEL (reference sequence). The CDR3 loop reads CASSQSNYEQYF. As DNA, the CDR3 is TGTGCCAGCAGCCAAAGTAATTACGAGCAGTACTTC.

This clone appeared a few times. The CDR3 DNA is TGTGCCAGCAGCGCCGGGACTAGCTGGTTGCTGGGAAACGAGCAGTACTTC. Its protein product is CASSAGTSWLLGNEQYF. The chain uses TRBV5-4 and TRBJ2-7; 9 positions agree with TRBD2. The CDR3 contains 17 residues. Germline assignment: CDR1 SGHNT and CDR2 YYREEE (reference sequence). The V and J ends lost 4 bases and 5 bases, in that order; junction bases with no gene match: 16. Supplemented by reference TRBV5-4 and TRBJ2-7, the full variable domain reads ETGVTQSPTHLIKTRGQQVTLRCSSQSGHNTVSWYQQALGQGPQFIFQYYREEENGRGNFPPRFSGLQFPNYSSELNVNALELDDSALYLCASSAGTSWLLGNEQYFGPGTRLTVT.

The chain combines TRBV5-1 with TRBJ1-3, with 8 bases aligning to TRBD1. The germline CDR1 and CDR2 sequences are SGHRS and YFSETQ. The junction had 4 bases not matched to a gene; V was cut back by 3 bases and J by 2 bases. The CDR3 covers 15 residues. The CDR3: CASSSDRAAGNTIYF. In DNA, the CDR3 is TGCGCCAGCAGCTCGGACAGGGCAGCTGGAAACACCATATATTTT.

The CDR3 reads CASSERTNQPQHF. In nucleotides, the CDR3 is TGTGCCAGCAGTGAAAGGACCAATCAGCCCCAGCATTTT. The gene calls are TRBV6-1 and TRBJ1-5, with D unclear. The germline V gene encodes CDR1 MNHNS and CDR2 SASEGT. The CDR3 length is 13 residues. With 2 bases removed from V and 3 bases from J, the gap between germline ends came to 5 bases.

CDR3 in amino acids: CASSRGVAGNTGELFF. DNA of the CDR3: TGTGCCAGCAGCCGAGGCGTGGCAGGGAACACCGGGGAGCTGTTTTTT. The chain has TRBV27 and TRBJ2-2; no reliable D call. In germline, CDR1 is MNHEY, CDR2 SMNVEV (reference sequence). CDR3 length equals 16 residues. Trimming pared 6 bases from V and 1 base from J, leaving 15 bases between.

The J gene is TRBJ1-1, the V gene TRBV12-5, with D perhaps matching TRBD1 (6 bases). The V end lost 3 bases, the J end lost 7 bases, and 9 bases lay between the germline ends. The CDR3 totals 12 residues. Per the germline V gene, CDR1 is LGHNT and CDR2 is FRNRAP. The CDR3 here is CASGFRGNEAFF. The CDR3 nucleotides read TGTGCTAGTGGTTTCAGGGGTAATGAAGCTTTCTTT.

This clone was observed a few times. J is TRBJ1-1 and V is TRBV3-1 (or the pseudogene TRBV3-2); D remains ambiguous. V was pared by 4 bases and J by 7 bases, with 13 bases between. The germline CDR1 and CDR2 sequences are LGHDT and YNNKEL (reference sequence). There are 13 residues in the CDR3. The CDR3 nucleotides read TGTGCCAGCAGCCTGATTGGAGGACTTGAAGCTTTCTTT. This gives the protein CASSLIGGLEAFF.

This sequence joins TRBV7-9 and TRBJ2-5; D remains unclear. There are 15 residues in the CDR3. Trimming shortened V by 1 base and J by 0 bases, and 9 bases separated the two germline ends. Germline CDR1 is SEHNR and CDR2 is FQNEAQ (reference sequence). The CDR3 region is CASSLVPGNQETQYF. The CDR3 region has the DNA TGTGCCAGCAGCTTAGTCCCCGGAAACCAAGAGACCCAGTACTTC.

The rearrangement joins TRBV5-1 to TRBJ2-7, with 9 positions matching TRBD1. In germline, CDR1 is SGHRS, CDR2 YFSETQ. V shed 4 bases, J shed 2 bases, and the junction held 4 bases outside the gene matches. The CDR3 contains 14 residues. The CDR3 DNA is TGCGCCAGCAGCCCAGGGACAGGGACCTACGAGCAGTACTTC. The encoded protein is CASSPGTGTYEQYF.

This sequence joins TRBV11-2 and TRBJ1-1; D possibly corresponds to TRBD1 (5 bases). The V end lost 3 bases, the J end lost 1 base, and 15 bases lay between the germline ends. This CDR3 has 16 amino acids. CDR1 is SGHAT, CDR2 FQNNGV, per germline. DNA of the CDR3: TGTGCCAGCAGCTTGGTTTCAGGGATAACGAACACTGAAGCTTTCTTT. Amino acid sequence: CASSLVSGITNTEAFF.

This clone appeared a single time. The chain couples TRBV11-2 to TRBJ2-2; weak D call: TRBD2 (5 bases). CDR1 and CDR2 (germline): SGHAT, FQNNGV. This CDR3 spans 13 amino acids. V was pared by 3 bases and J by 6 bases, with 8 bases between. DNA for the CDR3: TGTGCCAGCAGCTTCGGGGAAGCCGGGGAGCTGTTTTTT. Its protein is CASSFGEAGELFF.

V gene TRBV4-2 combines with J gene TRBJ1-4, with 8 bases lining up with TRBD1. This CDR3 spans 16 amino acids. Germline assignment: CDR1 LGHNA and CDR2 YNFKEQ. J lost 5 bases, V lost 2 bases, and 7 bases had no gene match. The CDR3 reads CASSQSRQGQNEKLFF. Here the CDR3 DNA reads TGTGCCAGCAGCCAATCACGACAGGGGCAAAATGAAAAACTGTTTTTT.

The rearrangement uses TRBV28 and TRBJ2-3; 7 bases are a match to TRBD1. The CDR3 consists of 15 residues. Germline values: CDR1 MDHEN, CDR2 SYDVKM. After removal of 4 bases from V and 1 base from J, the junction contained 5 bases not matched to a gene. This CDR3 reads CASSSPGQGTDTQYF. In DNA, the CDR3 is TGTGCCAGCAGTTCCCCCGGACAGGGCACAGATACGCAGTATTTT.

The chain carries TRBV7-2 and TRBJ2-7; unclear D gene. This CDR3 is 13 amino acids long. V was clipped by 7 bases and J by 7 bases, with 17 bases between them. Germline CDR1 SGHTA, CDR2 FQGNSA. The CDR3, as DNA: TGTGCCAGCACTAGTTGGACCGATATGGAGCAGTACTTC. Protein product: CASTSWTDMEQYF.

This chain uses TRBV11-1 with TRBJ1-2; possible D gene TRBD1, 6 bases. This CDR3 region has 16 residues. The germline CDR1 and CDR2 sequences are SGHAT and FQDESV (reference sequence). The V end was cut by 5 bases, the J end by 2 bases, with 18 bases between. The CDR3 sequence is CASSTSTGGLNYGYTF. CDR3 sequence (DNA): TGTGCCAGCAGCACCTCGACAGGAGGCTTAAACTATGGCTACACCTTC.